This T cell receptor beta chain derives from a study of blood T cell repertoires in COVID-19. Study background: Researchers got acute and convalescent COVID-19 samples from the United States, Italy and Spain. Sample material is recorded as cDNA or gDNA derived from T cells, B-cell-depleted T cells, or PBMCs.

Method: immunoSEQ multiplex PCR; TCRdb's copy keeps in-frame clones and lacks some. The sample lists around 310,000 clones; 75% to 95% were seen once. The CDR3 has 15 residues. Germline-derived CDR1 and CDR2 are MNHEY and SVGAGI. V lost 0 bases and J lost 6, with 15 bases in between. The chain uses TRBV6-5 and TRBJ2-7; tentatively, D is TRBD2 (5 bases). This receptor was taken from a young woman with COVID-19, enrolled during active disease. The sample was peripheral blood. In nucleotides, the CDR3 is TGTGCCAGCAGTTACTCGAAGGGAGTTCGGGGCGAGCAGTACTTC. It is translated as CASSYSKGVRGEQYF.